A selection of T cell receptor beta chains follows, all from one sample in a study of blood T cell repertoires in COVID-19. Sequencing used immunoSEQ multiplex PCR; TCRdb keeps in-frame clones, though not all of them. The sample lists approximately 77,000 clones, around 88% seen once, with 5.5% to 7.5% in the top ten. Sequenced sample: peripheral blood. These receptors all come from an elderly woman with acute or convalescent COVID-19. CDR3s include the opening cysteine and the closing phenylalanine or tryptophan. A D gene is named only where the DNA matches it firmly.

d_call j_call v_call cdr3_aa
TRBD1 TRBJ2-1 TRBV5-1 CASSSTGGGHNEQFF
TRBD2 TRBJ2-1 TRBV5-1 CASSLVLAGGIMNEQFF
- TRBJ2-7 TRBV4-3 CASSLRGQDYEQYF
- TRBJ2-1 TRBV29-1 CSVEEGVARFYNEQFF
- TRBJ2-2 TRBV6-5 CASLFTAANTGELFF
- TRBJ1-1 TRBV20-1 CSAAGRTEAFF
- TRBJ1-1 TRBV19 CASHRTANTEAFF
- TRBJ2-7 TRBV12-3/TRBV12-4 CASTDRFPGEQYF
- TRBJ1-1 TRBV14 CASSPRRVATEAFF
- TRBJ2-7 TRBV6-5 CATNRDTYEQYF
TRBD1 TRBJ1-2 TRBV3-1/TRBV3-2 CASSQDRYPTGNHGYTF
- TRBJ1-4 TRBV15 CATSRGGGNEKLFF
- TRBJ2-7 TRBV11-2 CASSLSQVHEQYF
- TRBJ1-2 TRBV10-3 CAISESGANSYGYTF
TRBD2 TRBJ2-1 TRBV19 CASKGASGRALVGEQFF
TRBD1 TRBJ1-1 TRBV7-2 CASSPQFRTGTEAFF
- TRBJ1-2 TRBV4-3 CASSRQEGYGYTF
- TRBJ2-5 TRBV6-5 CASSFVPGTGEETQYF
- TRBJ2-2 TRBV10-3 CAISESLPGELFF
TRBD1 TRBJ1-1 TRBV4-2 CASSQDPAGGRGGDTEAFF
- TRBJ2-7 TRBV2 CASTRAVAGVGEQYF
TRBD2 TRBJ2-3 TRBV15 CATSRSGLANTDTQYF
TRBD1 TRBJ2-4 TRBV19 CASSIEGQGRTNIQYF
- TRBJ2-3 TRBV3-1/TRBV3-2 CASSQDLSGSTDTQYF
TRBD2 TRBJ2-5 TRBV5-1 CASSFGPTGTSGGLETQYF
- TRBJ1-6 TRBV6-5 CASRKPTGSLHF
- TRBJ1-1 TRBV27 CASSLQGGMNTEAFF
- TRBJ1-3 TRBV6-5 CASSYSSFYSGNTIYF
TRBD2 TRBJ2-5 TRBV6-2/TRBV6-3 CASSYASGGKETQYF
- TRBJ1-5 TRBV15 CATSRGAGRQPQHF
TRBD1 TRBJ1-1 TRBV29-1 CSAYRGSTEAFF
TRBD1 TRBJ2-5 TRBV15 CATSRVGTGGLETQYF
TRBD2 TRBJ2-1 TRBV7-3 CASTLSSGANNEQFF
TRBD2 TRBJ2-3 TRBV30 CAWSGRTSGRDTQYF
TRBD1 TRBJ2-3 TRBV29-1 CSVAATGADTQYF
TRBD2 TRBJ2-3 TRBV10-2 CASSEILAGDRDTQYF
TRBD2 TRBJ2-3 TRBV7-3 CASSPSGGRPDTQYF
- TRBJ1-2 TRBV29-1 CSTGQDYGYTF
TRBD2 TRBJ2-3 TRBV13 CASSHTFEVAGTDTQYF
TRBD1 TRBJ2-1 TRBV28 CASTPTPGQVSSYNEQFF
TRBD1 TRBJ1-2 TRBV5-6 CASSAGTGGGQGYTF
- TRBJ1-5 TRBV21-1 CASSNGGALGNQPQHF
- TRBJ2-2 TRBV6-5 CASSYGYRGTGELFF
- TRBJ2-3 TRBV15 CATSRLVSDTQYF
- TRBJ1-1 TRBV10-2 CASSVNRSPAFF
TRBD1 TRBJ1-1 TRBV6-5 CASTITGDTEAFF
- TRBJ2-2 TRBV9 CASSVVTERGELFF
TRBD1 TRBJ2-7 TRBV6-1 CASSEDGQGGEQYF
TRBD2 TRBJ2-1 TRBV4-2 CASSLTGGANNEQFF